The 30 T cell receptor beta chains below were found in one sample sequenced in a study of blood T cell repertoires in COVID-19. The table came from immunoSEQ multiplex PCR; TCRdb's copy has only in-frame clones and leaves some out. The sample comprises 200,000 to 250,000 clones, 65% to 90% of which are singletons, and 3% to 4.5% rests with the top ten. Sample: PBMCs or T cells enriched from blood (not recorded which). The receptors derive from a woman between 40 and 50 years old with acute COVID-19.

The chain joins TRBV5-3 to TRBJ2-7, with D perhaps matching TRBD1 (6 bases). TRBV5-3 is annotated as an ORF whose role is uncertain. This CDR3 is 15 amino acids long. V lost 0 bases to trimming and J lost 4 bases, with 14 bases between them. The CDR3 DNA follows: TGTGCCAGAAGCTTGGATGGGACACCCGAATACGAGCAGTACTTC. It yields the protein CARSLDGTPEYEQYF.

The chain employs TRBV12-3 or TRBV12-4 and TRBJ2-3, with unresolved D. This CDR3 comprises 12 residues. V lost 6 bases to trimming and J lost 5 bases, with 9 bases between them. CDR3 nucleotides: TGTGCCAGCAGGGTCCCGGGAGATACGCAGTATTTT. It is translated as CASRVPGDTQYF.

V gene TRBV19 combines with J gene TRBJ1-1, with D possibly matching TRBD1 (6 bases). Germline loops: CDR1 LNHDA, CDR2 SQIVND (reference sequence). CDR3 length equals 14 residues. V shed 3 bases and J shed 1 base, with 9 bases lying between them. The CDR3 sequence: CASSIQGPNTEAFF. In nucleotides, the CDR3 is TGTGCCAGTAGTATCCAGGGGCCGAACACTGAAGCTTTCTTT.

This chain uses TRBV18 with TRBJ2-7, with 9 positions matching TRBD1. CDR3 length: 15 amino acids. Germline V lookup: CDR1 KGHSH, CDR2 LQKENI. V dropped 3 bases and J dropped 6; count of bases not matched to a gene: 9. The CDR3 coding sequence is TGTGCCAGCTCACCGGGACAGGGTGCATTCGGCGAGCAGTACTTC. This gives the protein CASSPGQGAFGEQYF.

This chain joins TRBV29-1 and TRBJ2-2; 12 bases fit TRBD1. Per germline, CDR1 SQVTM and CDR2 ANQGSEA. The CDR3 has 17 residues. The V and J ends lost 3 bases and 4 bases, in that order; junction bases with no gene match: 9. CDR3 nucleotide sequence: TGCAGCGTTGATGGGACAGGGGGCCCGAAGGGCACCGGGGAGCTGTTTTTT. Translation: CSVDGTGGPKGTGELFF.

This clone has just one count. This chain links TRBV7-2 with TRBJ2-5; tentatively, D is TRBD2 (6 bases). CDR1 SGHTA and CDR2 FQGNSA come from the germline V gene. The germline V and J ends were trimmed by 0 bases and 5 bases, with 16 bases remaining between them. The CDR3 covers 16 residues. The CDR3 nucleotides are TGTGCCAGCAGCTTAGCCTGGGACTCCCTGGGGGAGACCCAGTACTTC. This sequence encodes CASSLAWDSLGETQYF.

V gene TRBV9 combines with J gene TRBJ2-2; no definite D call. The ends were cut back, 4 bases at V and 3 bases at J, with 13 bases in the middle. Germline CDR1 is SGDLS and CDR2 is YYNGEE. The length of the CDR3 is 15 residues. The CDR3 here is CASSPTSTYTGELFF. In DNA form, the CDR3 reads TGTGCCAGCAGCCCCACTTCGACATACACCGGGGAGCTGTTTTTT.

The J gene is TRBJ1-2, the V gene TRBV14; unclear D gene. CDR1 SGHDN and CDR2 FVKESK come from the germline V gene. This CDR3 has 15 amino acids. Trimming took 0 bases from V and 3 from J, leaving 11 bases between them. The CDR3 sequence: CASSQEGSRDYGYTF. CDR3 in DNA: TGTGCCAGCAGCCAAGAAGGGTCGAGGGACTATGGCTACACCTTC.

J is TRBJ1-3 and V is TRBV7-9; D is unclear. V dropped 5 bases and J dropped 0 bases, with 14 bases sitting between them. The CDR3 spans 16 residues. The germline CDR1 and CDR2 sequences are SEHNR and FQNEAQ (reference sequence). CDR3 sequence (DNA): TGTGCCAGCAGCCCCCGAGGCGGCTCCTCTGGAAACACCATATATTTT. Amino acids: CASSPRGGSSGNTIYF.

This sequence joins TRBV7-6 and TRBJ1-1; possibly TRBD1 for D (5 bases). The CDR3 extends over 15 amino acids. In germline, CDR1 is SGHVS, CDR2 FNYEAQ. V lost 5 bases to trimming and J lost 4 bases, with 17 bases between them. Here the CDR3 DNA reads TGTGCCAGCAGCCCAGGACCGGCGGGGGTCACTGAAGCTTTCTTT. It is translated as CASSPGPAGVTEAFF.

The V gene is TRBV11-2, the J gene TRBJ1-5; D is uncertain. CDR3 size: 13 residues. Trimming pared 5 bases from V and 7 bases from J, leaving 12 bases between. CDR1 and CDR2 from the germline V gene are SGHAT and FQNNGV. The CDR3 DNA reads as TGTGCCAGCAGCCCAGACATGTCCCAGCCCCAGCATTTT. It codes for CASSPDMSQPQHF.

The V call is TRBV28, the J call TRBJ1-6; D ambiguous. The CDR3 has 15 amino acids. V was shortened by 6 bases and J by 6 bases, with 15 bases between the two germline ends. Germline-derived CDR1 and CDR2 are MDHEN and SYDVKM. The CDR3 reads CASSPPSGGNSPLHF. The DNA for the CDR3 is TGTGCCAGCAGCCCCCCCAGTGGAGGTAATTCACCCCTCCACTTT.

The chain is built from TRBV11-2 and TRBJ2-7; D call uncertain. CDR3 length: 15 residues. Germline CDR1 is SGHAT and CDR2 is FQNNGV. V was pared by 0 bases and J by 2 bases, with 11 bases between. Here the CDR3 reads CASSLDRGWAYEQYF. The CDR3 DNA reads TGTGCCAGCAGCTTAGATCGCGGTTGGGCCTACGAGCAGTACTTC.

The sample holds one count of this clone. The V call is TRBV5-6, the J call TRBJ1-2; D gene uncertain. Between the trimmed V and J ends, which lost 4 bases and 6 bases, there was a span of 16 bases. This CDR3 is built from 14 residues. Germline-derived CDR1 and CDR2 are SGHDT and YYEEEE. CDR3 sequence (DNA): TGTGCCAGCAGCCCCCGGGTGCGGCAGAATGGCTACACCTTC. Translated: CASSPRVRQNGYTF.

V gene TRBV6-6 combines with J gene TRBJ2-7; D is possibly TRBD2 (5 bases). Germline V gene data show CDR1 as MNHNY and CDR2 as SVGAGI (reference sequence). V was clipped by 5 bases and J by 6 bases, with 11 bases between them. This CDR3 has 12 residues. In DNA, the CDR3 is TGTGCCAGCAGTCCGGGGTACACCGAGCAGTACTTC. Encoded protein: CASSPGYTEQYF.

The chain is built from TRBV27 and TRBJ1-2; possibly TRBD1 for D (5 bases). The germline V gene encodes CDR1 MNHEY and CDR2 SMNVEV (reference sequence). The CDR3 loop spans 13 amino acids. V lost 2 bases, J lost 6 bases, and 10 bases lay in between. CDR3 in amino acids: CASSLRRGNGYTF. In nucleotides, the CDR3 is TGTGCCAGCAGTTTAAGGCGGGGGAATGGCTACACCTTC.

The CDR3 coding sequence is TGTGCCAGCAGTCCCACTAGCGGGAGAATCAATGAGCAGTTCTTC. Amino acid sequence: CASSPTSGRINEQFF. The gene calls are TRBV2 and TRBJ2-1, with 11 positions matching TRBD2. J was trimmed by 6 bases and V by 5 bases; bases with no gene match: 6. This CDR3 has 15 amino acids. The germline gives CDR1 SNHLY, CDR2 FYNNEI.

CDR3 amino acids: CASKGVDMNTEAFF. As DNA, the CDR3 is TGCGCCAGCAAGGGGGTAGACATGAACACTGAAGCTTTCTTT. The chain recombines TRBV10-2 with TRBJ1-1; weak D call: TRBD1 (6 bases). V was pared by 7 bases and J by 0 bases, with 12 bases between. CDR1 is WSHSY, CDR2 SAAADI, per germline. This CDR3 region has 14 residues.

V is TRBV11-1 and J is TRBJ1-1; no clear D gene. V was cut by 3 bases and J by 0 bases, with 8 bases left in between. Germline lookup yields CDR1 SGHAT and CDR2 FQDESV (reference sequence). The CDR3 is made up of 14 amino acids. CDR3 nucleotides: TGTGCCAGCAGCTTTCAACAGTTGAACACTGAAGCTTTCTTT. Its protein is CASSFQQLNTEAFF.

The chain's CDR3 is CASSQDHYRNSGNTIYF. CDR3 DNA: TGTGCCAGCAGCCAAGATCACTACCGAAACTCTGGAAACACCATATATTTT. This chain connects TRBV3-1 (or the pseudogene TRBV3-2) to TRBJ1-3; D remains unclear. CDR1 and CDR2 from the germline V gene are LGHDT and YNNKEL (reference sequence). V was cut by 0 bases and J by 0 bases, with 12 bases left in between. The CDR3 consists of 17 residues.

CDR3 sequence (DNA): TGTGCCAGCAGTTTATTCCAGTGTTTGCAAGCTTTCTTT. Encoded protein: CASSLFQCLQAFF. The chain couples TRBV27 to TRBJ1-1; D unresolved. Germline CDR1 and CDR2: MNHEY and SMNVEV (reference sequence). V shed 1 base and J shed 9 bases, with 12 bases lying between them. The CDR3 covers 13 residues.

V gene TRBV19 combines with J gene TRBJ1-1; D gene ambiguous. The CDR3 loop spans 14 amino acids. V was clipped by 5 bases and J by 7 bases, with 17 bases between them. Germline V CDR1 and CDR2: LNHDA, SQIVND (reference sequence). CDR3 nucleotide sequence: TGTGCCAGTAGTGTCCAGGCCACGGCCCTTGAAGCTTTCTTT. This sequence encodes CASSVQATALEAFF.

This sequence joins TRBV28 and TRBJ2-3; 8 positions agree with TRBD1. The ends lost 1 base at V and 4 bases at J; junction bases unmatched: 7. Germline V gene data show CDR1 as MDHEN and CDR2 as SYDVKM. The CDR3 length is 16 residues. CDR3 sequence: CASSLYRTGKADTQYF. CDR3 DNA sequence: TGTGCCAGCAGTTTATACCGGACAGGGAAGGCAGATACGCAGTATTTT.

This chain connects TRBV28 to TRBJ2-1; a weak D match, TRBD2 (5 bases). The CDR3 sequence is 19 residues long. The germline V and J ends were trimmed by 2 bases and 1 base, with 21 bases remaining between them. Germline CDR1 MDHEN, CDR2 SYDVKM. The CDR3 here is CASSLETLAGLRSYNEQFF. CDR3 sequence (DNA): TGTGCCAGCAGTTTAGAGACACTGGCGGGCTTGCGTTCCTACAATGAGCAGTTCTTC.

The chain employs TRBV9 and TRBJ2-3, with D maybe TRBD2 (5 bases). The CDR3 extends over 15 amino acids. Trimming removed 3 bases from V and 3 bases from J, with 14 bases in between. Per the germline V gene, CDR1 is SGDLS and CDR2 is YYNGEE. The DNA of the CDR3 is TGTGCCAGCAGCGCCGGGGTTGGAGGAACAGATACGCAGTATTTT. As protein: CASSAGVGGTDTQYF.

The chain employs TRBV14 and TRBJ2-2; 7 positions agree with TRBD1. The V gene's germline CDR1 is SGHDN and CDR2 FVKESK. With 6 bases clipped from V and 2 bases from J, the junction kept 6 bases outside the gene matches. CDR3 length equals 15 residues. CDR3 amino acids: CASSRQGVNTGELFF. Here the CDR3 DNA reads TGTGCCAGCAGTCGACAGGGCGTTAACACCGGGGAGCTGTTTTTT.

This clone was seen a handful of times. The chain combines TRBV15 with TRBJ2-7; TRBD1 matches 7 bases. Germline V gene data show CDR1 as LNHNV and CDR2 as YYDKDF (reference sequence). The CDR3 extends over 15 amino acids. The J segment lost 7 bases and the V segment lost 0 bases, leaving 9 bases of the junction unmatched. CDR3 amino acids: CATSREGTVAREQYF. The CDR3 DNA reads as TGTGCCACCAGCAGAGAAGGGACAGTTGCGCGAGAGCAGTACTTC.

The chain couples TRBV5-4 to TRBJ1-1, with D tentatively TRBD1 (5 bases). The CDR3 has 13 residues. Germline values: CDR1 SGHNT, CDR2 YYREEE (reference sequence). Deletions cut 2 bases from V and 5 bases from J, with 10 bases between. The CDR3 region is CASSFDRTTEAFF. In DNA form, the CDR3 reads TGTGCCAGCAGCTTCGACAGAACGACTGAAGCTTTCTTT.

This clone was observed many times. The V gene is TRBV28, the J gene TRBJ2-2, with no clear D. CDR3 length: 13 residues. V was pared by 6 bases and J by 0 bases, with 5 bases between. CDR1 MDHEN and CDR2 SYDVKM come from the germline V gene. CDR3 in amino acids: CASRFANTGELFF. CDR3 nucleotide sequence: TGTGCCAGCAGGTTCGCGAACACCGGGGAGCTGTTTTTT.

The chain employs TRBV30 and TRBJ1-1, with D tentatively TRBD1 (5 bases). The germline V and J ends were trimmed by 3 bases and 3 bases, with 20 bases remaining between them. The V gene's germline CDR1 is GTSNPN and CDR2 SVGIG (reference sequence). The CDR3 runs to 16 residues. This chain's CDR3 is CAWSVRGTGLYTEAFF. The CDR3 nucleotides read TGTGCCTGGAGCGTACGCGGGACGGGTTTGTACACTGAAGCTTTCTTT.